A single sample is the source of the 14 T cell receptor beta chains below, sequenced in a study of control samples from healthy donors and cancer patients. Assay used: immunoSEQ multiplex PCR; TCRdb lists only in-frame clones, some missing. The sample holds tens of thousands of clones; approximately 91% are singletons and the top ten take about 9.9%. Sequencing was performed on PBMCs. These receptors all stem from a woman aged 45-65 years with colorectal cancer.

The chain joins TRBV10-2 to TRBJ1-2; the D gene is possibly TRBD1 (5 bases). The CDR3 runs to 13 residues. V was cut by 6 bases and J by 8 bases, with 16 bases left in between. Germline V lookup: CDR1 WSHSY, CDR2 SAAADI. CDR3 protein: CASRAAAGSGYTF. CDR3 nucleotide sequence: TGCGCCAGCAGGGCCGCGGCAGGGAGCGGCTACACCTTC.

This chain uses TRBV5-4 with TRBJ2-1, with D possibly TRBD2 on 6 matching bases. Trimming stripped 4 bases from V and 6 bases from J, with 20 bases between. The CDR3 contains 16 residues. The V gene's germline CDR1 is SGHNT and CDR2 YYREEE (reference sequence). This CDR3 reads CASSPRAGGKSNEQFF. The CDR3 DNA is TGTGCCAGCAGCCCTCGGGCGGGCGGGAAAAGCAATGAGCAGTTCTTC. Combining the CDR3 with reference TRBV5-4 and TRBJ2-1 gives the whole variable domain ETGVTQSPTHLIKTRGQQVTLRCSSQSGHNTVSWYQQALGQGPQFIFQYYREEENGRGNFPPRFSGLQFPNYSSELNVNALELDDSALYLCASSPRAGGKSNEQFFGPGTRLTVL.

The rearrangement uses TRBV3-1 (or the pseudogene TRBV3-2) and TRBJ2-5; 15 bases map to TRBD2. CDR1 and CDR2 (germline): LGHDT, YNNKEL (reference sequence). V lost 1 base and J lost 5; bases outside the gene matches: 14. This CDR3 is 20 amino acids long. CDR3 nucleotide sequence: TGTGCCAGCAGCCAAGCCGGACGGACTAGCGGGGGGGCCCGCGGGGAGACCCAGTACTTC. Translated, it gives CASSQAGRTSGGARGETQYF.

Worth noting for this clone: The junction does not match germline at one end; this may be a read error. V and J are TRBV15 and TRBJ2-1, with D possibly being TRBD1 (6 bases). CDR3 size: 13 residues. Germline V gene sequence: CDR1 LNHNV, CDR2 YYDKDF (reference sequence). The DNA for the CDR3 is TGTGCCACCAGCAGAGATACACAGGGTAGTACGATCTTC. Amino acids: CATSRDTQGSTIF.

The chain recombines TRBV6-4 with TRBJ2-3, with D perhaps matching TRBD2 (5 bases). V dropped 6 bases and J dropped 4 bases, with 11 bases sitting between them. Germline V lookup: CDR1 MRHNA, CDR2 SNTAGT. The CDR3 runs to 13 residues. The CDR3 loop is CASSPSRADTQYF. In DNA form, the CDR3 reads TGTGCCAGCAGCCCTAGCCGGGCAGATACGCAGTATTTT.

The V and J genes are TRBV18 and TRBJ1-2; D is ambiguous. In germline, CDR1 is KGHSH, CDR2 LQKENI. V was pared by 2 bases and J by 4 bases, with 8 bases between. The CDR3 has 13 residues. CDR3 in amino acids: CASSPTGSYGYTF. CDR3 bases: TGTGCCAGCTCACCAACGGGGAGCTATGGCTACACCTTC.

The chain combines TRBV6-1 with TRBJ1-2, with D unresolved. In germline, CDR1 is MNHNS, CDR2 SASEGT. The CDR3 runs to 14 residues. Trimming left V 2 bases short and J 6 bases short, with 13 bases between. In DNA, the CDR3 is TGTGCCAGCAGTGAACCCGGGTCCACGCATGGCTACACCTTC. It yields the protein CASSEPGSTHGYTF.

V usage is TRBV6-2 or TRBV6-3 and J usage is TRBJ1-3; unclear D gene. V was cut by 2 bases and J by 0 bases, with 5 bases left in between. The length of the CDR3 is 14 residues. Per the germline V gene, CDR1 is MNHEY and CDR2 is SVGEGT. CDR3 region: CASSYGDSGNTIYF. As DNA, the CDR3 is TGTGCCAGCAGTTACGGGGACTCTGGAAACACCATATATTTT.

The gene calls are TRBV5-1 and TRBJ2-2; D not certain. Trimming removed 4 bases at V and 2 bases at J, with 0 bases between. CDR3 size: 11 residues. The V gene's germline CDR1 is SGHRS and CDR2 YFSETQ. CDR3 nucleotides: TGCGCCAGCAGCAACACCGGGGAGCTGTTTTTT. Translated: CASSNTGELFF.

The rearrangement uses TRBV10-3 and TRBJ1-6; 9 nucleotides match TRBD1. Per germline, CDR1 ENHRY and CDR2 SYGVKD. J was trimmed by 5 bases and V by 4 bases; bases with no gene match: 3. This CDR3 comprises 15 residues. Here the CDR3 reads CAISVGDRDNSPLHF. CDR3 sequence (DNA): TGTGCCATCAGTGTGGGGGACAGGGATAATTCACCCCTCCACTTT.

The chain has TRBV13 and TRBJ2-1; 8 positions agree with TRBD2. The CDR3 length is 15 residues. V lost 0 bases, J lost 8 bases, and 6 bases stayed unmatched. Germline-derived CDR1 and CDR2 are PRHDT and FYEKMQ (reference sequence). CDR3 bases: TGTGCCAGCAGCTTAGGTAATAGCGGGGTACATGAGCAGTTCTTC. Translating it yields CASSLGNSGVHEQFF.

CDR3 nucleotide sequence: TGTGCCATTTCGACAGGGGATACCGGGGAGCTGTTTTTT. This encodes CAISTGDTGELFF. V usage is TRBV10-3 and J usage is TRBJ2-2; TRBD1 agrees at 8 bases. The CDR3 runs 13 residues. The germline V gene has CDR1 ENHRY and CDR2 SYGVKD. V was pared by 9 bases and J by 5 bases, with 5 bases of the junction left unmatched.

This clone has only one observation. The V gene is TRBV19, the J gene TRBJ1-5; weak D call: TRBD1 (5 bases). The CDR3 has 16 residues. The germline V and J ends were trimmed by 3 bases and 1 base, with 13 bases remaining between them. CDR1 and CDR2 (germline): LNHDA, SQIVND (reference sequence). CDR3 residues: CASSMGGGRSNQPQHF. CDR3 bases: TGTGCCAGTAGTATGGGGGGGGGTCGAAGCAATCAGCCCCAGCATTTT.

The chain joins TRBV5-1 to TRBJ2-1; D is perhaps TRBD2 (7 bases). The V end lost 3 bases, the J end lost 8 bases, and 9 bases lay between the germline ends. CDR1 SGHRS and CDR2 YFSETQ come from the germline V gene. This CDR3 is built from 12 residues. This chain's CDR3 is CASSWGGDEQFF. CDR3 coding DNA: TGCGCCAGCAGCTGGGGGGGCGATGAGCAGTTCTTC.